One sample yielded the 18 T cell receptor beta chains listed below, sequenced in a study of blood T cell repertoires in COVID-19. Profiled with immunoSEQ multiplex PCR; TCRdb holds only in-frame clones, not every one. The repertoire holds about 250,000 clones, with around 89% as singletons. The specimen was peripheral blood. These receptors all stem from a woman aged 55-70 years with COVID-19, enrolled during active disease.

This clone was detected a few times. The rearrangement uses TRBV7-9 and TRBJ2-7; weak D call: TRBD2 (5 bases). Germline-derived CDR1 and CDR2 are SEHNR and FQNEAQ (reference sequence). The CDR3 sequence is 12 residues long. Trimming removed 5 bases from V and 4 bases from J, with 9 bases in between. CDR3 nucleotides: TGTGCCAGCAGCCCGACGGGGTACGAGCAGTACTTC. It encodes CASSPTGYEQYF.

The chain is built from TRBV7-8 and TRBJ2-2; 12 bases are shared with TRBD2. The junction had 7 bases not matched to a gene; V was cut back by 7 bases and J by 4 bases. CDR3 length: 16 residues. In germline, CDR1 is SGHVS, CDR2 FQNEAQ. This chain's CDR3 is CASIELAGGSTGELFF. The CDR3 DNA reads TGTGCCAGCATAGAACTAGCGGGGGGAAGCACCGGGGAGCTGTTTTTT.

The CDR3: CASSLTPGQGPGNTIYF. DNA of the CDR3: TGCGCCAGCAGCCTTACCCCGGGACAGGGTCCCGGAAACACCATATATTTT. The chain links TRBV5-1 to TRBJ1-3; the match to TRBD1 covers 9 bases. The CDR3 is 17 amino acids. Germline assignment: CDR1 SGHRS and CDR2 YFSETQ. V shed 4 bases, J shed 4 bases, and the junction held 12 bases outside the gene matches.

V usage is TRBV19 and J usage is TRBJ1-1; 9 nucleotides line up with TRBD1. There are 13 residues in the CDR3. Germline V gives CDR1 LNHDA, CDR2 SQIVND (reference sequence). V lost 10 bases to trimming and J lost 11 bases; unmatched junction nucleotides: 14. The CDR3 reads CATKTGGLSGAFF. CDR3 coding DNA: TGTGCCACCAAGACAGGGGGGTTATCGGGCGCTTTCTTT.

This chain connects TRBV27 to TRBJ1-1; 7 nucleotides line up with TRBD1. CDR1 MNHEY and CDR2 SMNVEV come from the germline V gene (reference sequence). The CDR3 length is 15 residues. V was clipped by 7 bases and J by 0 bases; unmatched bases: 8. This CDR3 is CASTALDRLNTEAFF. In DNA, the CDR3 is TGTGCCAGCACCGCATTGGACAGGCTGAACACTGAAGCTTTCTTT.

This chain links TRBV19 with TRBJ1-1; TRBD1 aligns across 9 bases. J gave up 5 bases and V 5 bases, and 9 bases lay outside the gene matches. Per the germline V gene, CDR1 is LNHDA and CDR2 is SQIVND (reference sequence). There are 15 residues in the CDR3. The CDR3 DNA reads TGTGCCAGTAGTTTAAAGACAGGGGGAACAACTGAAGCTTTCTTT. It specifies CASSLKTGGTTEAFF.

The chain carries TRBV7-3 and TRBJ2-5; maybe TRBD2 (6 bases). Germline-derived CDR1 and CDR2 are SGHTA and FQGTGA. This CDR3 comprises 15 residues. V lost 1 base, J lost 5 bases, and 14 bases lay in between. The CDR3 here is CASSLNGGFQETQYF. The CDR3, as DNA: TGTGCCAGCAGCTTAAACGGGGGTTTCCAGGAGACCCAGTACTTC. Looking up the rest from reference TRBV7-3 and TRBJ2-5 gives the full variable domain: GAGVSQTPSNKVTEKGKYVELRCDPISGHTALYWYRQSLGQGPEFLIYFQGTGAADDSGLPNDRFFAVRPEGSVSTLKIQRTERGDSAVYLCASSLNGGFQETQYFGPGTRLLVL.

The chain couples TRBV6-2 or TRBV6-3 to TRBJ1-2; D remains ambiguous. CDR1 MNHEY and CDR2 SVGEGT come from the germline V gene. The CDR3 is 11 residues long. V shed 1 base and J shed 7 bases, with 4 bases lying between them. CDR3 sequence reads: CASSYFLGYTF. In nucleotides, the CDR3 is TGTGCCAGCAGTTACTTCCTTGGCTACACCTTC.

This clone was detected only once. The rearrangement uses TRBV14 and TRBJ2-7; TRBD1 aligns across 8 bases. V shed 1 base and J 3 bases; nucleotides not matched to a gene: 2. CDR1 SGHDN and CDR2 FVKESK come from the germline V gene. The CDR3 runs to 14 residues. The CDR3 loop reads CASSQVTGGYEQYF. CDR3 in DNA: TGTGCCAGCAGCCAAGTTACAGGGGGCTACGAGCAGTACTTC.

The J gene is TRBJ2-2, the V gene TRBV19; 8 positions agree with TRBD2. Trimming cost V 7 bases and J 2 bases; bases outside gene matches: 6. The length of the CDR3 is 15 residues. Germline-derived CDR1 and CDR2 are LNHDA and SQIVND (reference sequence). The CDR3 loop reads CASTRLASNTGELFF. The CDR3 region has the DNA TGTGCCAGTACCCGACTAGCGTCAAACACCGGGGAGCTGTTTTTT.

The V call is TRBV10-3, the J call TRBJ1-2; 7 positions agree with TRBD1. The CDR3 has 16 amino acids. CDR1 and CDR2 (germline): ENHRY, SYGVKD. V lost 2 bases to trimming and J lost 4 bases; unmatched junction nucleotides: 10. The CDR3 here is CAISENTGAPTYGYTF. The DNA of the CDR3 is TGTGCCATCAGTGAGAACACAGGGGCGCCTACCTATGGCTACACCTTC.

CDR3: CASSMTPYNEQFF. The CDR3 region has the DNA TGTGCCAGTAGCATGACACCCTACAATGAGCAGTTCTTC. The V and J genes are TRBV19 and TRBJ2-1, with D hard to call. CDR3 length: 13 residues. CDR1 and CDR2 from the germline V gene are LNHDA and SQIVND (reference sequence). V was cut by 6 bases and J by 2 bases, with 8 bases left in between.

The chain links TRBV27 to TRBJ2-1, with TRBD2 as a possible D gene (6 bases). Germline V gives CDR1 MNHEY, CDR2 SMNVEV (reference sequence). The V end lost 3 bases, the J end lost 0 bases, and 18 bases lay between the germline ends. The CDR3 totals 18 residues. CDR3: CASSFISGDLNSYNEQFF. As DNA, the CDR3 is TGTGCCAGCAGTTTTATTAGCGGAGACCTTAACTCCTACAATGAGCAGTTCTTC.

The V and J genes are TRBV14 and TRBJ1-2; 12 nucleotides line up with TRBD1. The CDR3 spans 15 residues. CDR1 is SGHDN, CDR2 FVKESK, per germline. V was pared by 5 bases and J by 4 bases, with 5 bases of the junction left unmatched. The CDR3 DNA follows: TGTGCCAGCAGCTACGCGGGACAGGGGGCCTATGGCTACACCTTC. This translates into CASSYAGQGAYGYTF.

This CDR3 is CATSRERQGVGTDTQYF. Written as DNA, the CDR3 is TGTGCCACCAGCAGAGAGAGACAGGGGGTGGGAACAGATACGCAGTATTTT. The chain carries TRBV15 and TRBJ2-3; TRBD1 matches 9 bases. Germline V gene sequence: CDR1 LNHNV, CDR2 YYDKDF (reference sequence). The CDR3 totals 17 residues. J gave up 3 bases and V 0 bases, and 7 bases lay outside the gene matches.

In this sample, this clone turned up once. V gene TRBV19 combines with J gene TRBJ2-7; D call uncertain. Germline V gene lookup returns CDR1 LNHDA and CDR2 SQIVND (reference sequence). The CDR3 extends over 11 amino acids. V lost 3 bases to trimming and J lost 5 bases, with 5 bases between them. The CDR3 loop reads CASSIADEQYF. The CDR3 DNA sequence: TGTGCCAGTAGTATCGCAGACGAGCAGTACTTC.

The chain employs TRBV7-8 and TRBJ1-3, with TRBD1 as a possible D gene (5 bases). Germline V gene sequence: CDR1 SGHVS, CDR2 FQNEAQ. The CDR3 sequence is 13 residues long. Trimming removed 3 bases from V and 8 bases from J, with 11 bases in between. CDR3 in DNA: TGTGCCAGCAGCTTTACAGGCGGGGACACCATATATTTT. It specifies CASSFTGGDTIYF.

This chain connects TRBV10-3 to TRBJ1-2, with 7 bases aligning to TRBD1. This CDR3 has 13 amino acids. V was pared by 5 bases and J by 6 bases, with 6 bases of the junction left unmatched. CDR1 is ENHRY and CDR2 is SYGVKD in the germline V gene. This CDR3 is CAISLDRDDGYTF. The CDR3 DNA follows: TGTGCCATCAGTTTAGACAGGGACGATGGCTACACCTTC.